The T cell receptor (beta chain) described here comes from a study of T cell changes during pregnancy in multiple sclerosis. The germline V gene encodes CDR1 MDHEN and CDR2 SYDVKM. The CDR3 consists of 14 residues. The V gene end was trimmed by 5 bases and the J gene end by 5 bases; junction bases not matched to a gene: 4. This table comes from immunoSEQ multiplex PCR, and its TCRdb copy is limited to in-frame clones, with some not included. The table lists about 51,000 clones, 93% of them singletons. The TCR originated in a female donor with multiple sclerosis, enrolled in a pregnancy study. Sample: peripheral blood, taken in the second trimester of pregnancy. V usage is TRBV28 and J usage is TRBJ1-3, with TRBD1 identical over 9 bases. This CDR3 is CASSLGTGRNTIYF. The CDR3 nucleotides read TGTGCCAGCAGTCTCGGGACAGGGAGAAACACCATATATTTT.